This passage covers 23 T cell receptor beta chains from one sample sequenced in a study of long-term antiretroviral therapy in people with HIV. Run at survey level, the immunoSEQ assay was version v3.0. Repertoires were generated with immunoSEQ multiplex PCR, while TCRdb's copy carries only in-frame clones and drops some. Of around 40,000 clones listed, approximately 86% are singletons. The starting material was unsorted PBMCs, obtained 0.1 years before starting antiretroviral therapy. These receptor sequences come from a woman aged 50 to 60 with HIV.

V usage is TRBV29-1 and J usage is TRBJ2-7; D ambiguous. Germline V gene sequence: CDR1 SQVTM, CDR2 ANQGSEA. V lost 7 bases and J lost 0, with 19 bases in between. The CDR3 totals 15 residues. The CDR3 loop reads CSAQRVSDLSYEQYF. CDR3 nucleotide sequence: TGCAGCGCCCAAAGGGTCAGTGACCTCTCCTACGAGCAGTACTTC.

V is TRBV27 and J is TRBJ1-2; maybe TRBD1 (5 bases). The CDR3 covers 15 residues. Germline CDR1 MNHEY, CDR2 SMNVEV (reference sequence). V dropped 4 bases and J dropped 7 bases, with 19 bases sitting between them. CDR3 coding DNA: TGTGCCAGCAGTTCTCGGACACACCAGGGAAGTGGCTACACCTTC. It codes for CASSSRTHQGSGYTF.

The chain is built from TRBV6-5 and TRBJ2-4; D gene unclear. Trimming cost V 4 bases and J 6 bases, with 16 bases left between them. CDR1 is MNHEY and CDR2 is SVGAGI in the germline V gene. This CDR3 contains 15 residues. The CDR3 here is CASSSWTAGRNIQYF. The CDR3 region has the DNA TGTGCCAGCAGTTCCTGGACCGCTGGCAGAAACATTCAGTACTTC.

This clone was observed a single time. CDR3 sequence (DNA): TGCGCCAGCAGCTTGGGACAAACTAGCGGGGGGGCGGCAGATACGCAGTATTTT. Encoded protein: CASSLGQTSGGAADTQYF. V is TRBV5-1 and J is TRBJ2-3, with 13 bases aligning to TRBD2. The CDR3 totals 18 residues. The germline CDR1 and CDR2 sequences are SGHRS and YFSETQ. With 0 bases clipped from V and 4 bases from J, the junction kept 8 bases outside the gene matches. The full variable domain, rest sourced from reference TRBV5-1 and TRBJ2-3, is KAGVTQTPRYLIKTRGQQVTLSCSPISGHRSVSWYQQTPGQGLQFLFEYFSETQRNKGNFPGRFSGRQFSNSRSEMNVSTLELGDSALYLCASSLGQTSGGAADTQYFGPGTRLTVL.

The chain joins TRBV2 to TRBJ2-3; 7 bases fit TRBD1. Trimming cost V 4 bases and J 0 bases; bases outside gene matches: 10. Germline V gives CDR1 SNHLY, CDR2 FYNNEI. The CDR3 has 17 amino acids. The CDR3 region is CASSASRQGLSTDTQYF. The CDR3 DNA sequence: TGTGCCAGCAGTGCCAGCCGACAGGGCTTGAGCACAGATACGCAGTATTTT.

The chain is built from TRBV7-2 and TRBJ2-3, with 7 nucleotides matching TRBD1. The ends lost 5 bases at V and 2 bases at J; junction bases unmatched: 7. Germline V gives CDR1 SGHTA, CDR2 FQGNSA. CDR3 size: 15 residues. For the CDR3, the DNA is TGTGCCAGCAGCCGGATGGGACAGCCCACAGATACGCAGTATTTT. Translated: CASSRMGQPTDTQYF.

The CDR3 region has the DNA TGTGCCATCAGTCCGGGACAGGGTGAGAGCAATCAGCCCCAGCATTTT. The encoded protein is CAISPGQGESNQPQHF. This chain uses TRBV10-3 with TRBJ1-5, with 9 positions matching TRBD1. CDR3 length equals 16 residues. CDR1 is ENHRY and CDR2 is SYGVKD in the germline V gene. J was trimmed by 1 base and V by 5 bases; bases with no gene match: 6.

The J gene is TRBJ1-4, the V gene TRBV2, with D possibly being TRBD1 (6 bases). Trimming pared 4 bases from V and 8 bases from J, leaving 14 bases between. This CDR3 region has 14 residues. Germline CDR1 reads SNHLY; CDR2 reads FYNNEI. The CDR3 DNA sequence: TGTGCCAGCAGTGCCCCGGGGGCAAAGGAAAAACTGTTTTTT. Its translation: CASSAPGAKEKLFF.

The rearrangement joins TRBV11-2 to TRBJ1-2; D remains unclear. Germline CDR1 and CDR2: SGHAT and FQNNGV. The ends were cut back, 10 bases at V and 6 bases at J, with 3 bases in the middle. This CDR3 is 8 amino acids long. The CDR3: CATNGYTF. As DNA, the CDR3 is TGTGCCACCAATGGCTACACCTTC.

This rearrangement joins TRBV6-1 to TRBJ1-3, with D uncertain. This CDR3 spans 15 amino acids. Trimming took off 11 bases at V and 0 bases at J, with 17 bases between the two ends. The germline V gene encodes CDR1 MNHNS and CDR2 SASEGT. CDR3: CAAGRNTISGNTIYF. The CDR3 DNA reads TGTGCCGCAGGCCGGAACACGATCTCTGGAAACACCATATATTTT.

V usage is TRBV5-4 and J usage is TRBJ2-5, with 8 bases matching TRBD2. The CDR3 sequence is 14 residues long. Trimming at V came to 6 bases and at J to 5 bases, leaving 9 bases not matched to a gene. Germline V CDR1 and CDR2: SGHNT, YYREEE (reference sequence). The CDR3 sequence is CASTVAGGVETQYF. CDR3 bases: TGTGCCAGCACCGTGGCGGGGGGTGTGGAGACCCAGTACTTC.

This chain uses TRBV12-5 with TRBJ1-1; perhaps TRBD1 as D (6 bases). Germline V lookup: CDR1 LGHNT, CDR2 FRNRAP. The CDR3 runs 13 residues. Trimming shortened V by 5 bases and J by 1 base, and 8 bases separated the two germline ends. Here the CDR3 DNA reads TGTGCTAGTGGTCAGACAGGGAACACTGAAGCTTTCTTT. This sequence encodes CASGQTGNTEAFF.

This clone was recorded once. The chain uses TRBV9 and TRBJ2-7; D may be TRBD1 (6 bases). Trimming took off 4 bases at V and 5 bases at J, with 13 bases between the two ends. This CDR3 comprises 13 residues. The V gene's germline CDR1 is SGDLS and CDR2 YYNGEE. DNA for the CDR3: TGTGCCAGCAGCAGTACAGGGCTCCACGAGCAGTACTTC. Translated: CASSSTGLHEQYF.

As DNA, the CDR3 is TGTGCCAGCAGTGAATGGGAGGGTCCGGGCAGCTACGAGCAGTACTTC. It translates to CASSEWEGPGSYEQYF. This chain joins TRBV2 and TRBJ2-7; the match to TRBD2 covers 7 bases. Germline V lookup: CDR1 SNHLY, CDR2 FYNNEI. J was trimmed by 3 bases and V by 2 bases; bases with no gene match: 10. This CDR3 comprises 16 residues.

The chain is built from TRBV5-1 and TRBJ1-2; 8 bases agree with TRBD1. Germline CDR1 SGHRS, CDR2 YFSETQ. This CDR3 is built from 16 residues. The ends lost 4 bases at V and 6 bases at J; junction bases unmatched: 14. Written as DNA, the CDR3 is TGCGCCAGCAGCCCTTGGACAGGGATAAAAATGGATGGCTACACCTTC. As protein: CASSPWTGIKMDGYTF.

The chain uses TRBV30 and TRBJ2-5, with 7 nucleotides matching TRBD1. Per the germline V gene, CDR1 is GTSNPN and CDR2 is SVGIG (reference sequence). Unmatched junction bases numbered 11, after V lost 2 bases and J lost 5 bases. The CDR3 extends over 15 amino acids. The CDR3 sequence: CAWSLGAGGSETQYF. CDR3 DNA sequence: TGTGCCTGGAGTCTCGGGGCAGGGGGTTCGGAGACCCAGTACTTC.

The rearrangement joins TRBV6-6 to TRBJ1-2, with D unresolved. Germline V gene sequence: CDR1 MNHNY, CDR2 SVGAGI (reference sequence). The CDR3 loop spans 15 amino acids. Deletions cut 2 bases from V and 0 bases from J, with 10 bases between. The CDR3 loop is CASSYRQRANYGYTF. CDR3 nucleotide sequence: TGTGCCAGCAGTTACCGGCAGCGAGCTAACTATGGCTACACCTTC.

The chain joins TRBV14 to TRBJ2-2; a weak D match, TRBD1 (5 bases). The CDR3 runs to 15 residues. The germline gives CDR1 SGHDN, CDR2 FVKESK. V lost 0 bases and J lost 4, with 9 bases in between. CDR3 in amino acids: CASSQERGFTGELFF. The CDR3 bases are TGTGCCAGCAGCCAAGAAAGGGGTTTCACCGGGGAGCTGTTTTTT.

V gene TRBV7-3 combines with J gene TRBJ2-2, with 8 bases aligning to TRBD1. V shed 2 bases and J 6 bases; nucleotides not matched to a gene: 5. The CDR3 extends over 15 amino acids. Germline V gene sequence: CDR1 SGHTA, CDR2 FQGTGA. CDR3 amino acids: CASSLLGQGPGELFF. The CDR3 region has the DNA TGTGCCAGCAGCTTACTAGGACAGGGCCCCGGGGAGCTGTTTTTT.

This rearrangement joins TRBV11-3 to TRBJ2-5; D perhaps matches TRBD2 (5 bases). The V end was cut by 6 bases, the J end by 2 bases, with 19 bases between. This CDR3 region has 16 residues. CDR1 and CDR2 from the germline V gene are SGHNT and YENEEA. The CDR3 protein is CASSLSSTRDQETQYF. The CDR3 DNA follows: TGTGCCAGCAGTTTGAGCTCTACTAGGGATCAAGAGACCCAGTACTTC.

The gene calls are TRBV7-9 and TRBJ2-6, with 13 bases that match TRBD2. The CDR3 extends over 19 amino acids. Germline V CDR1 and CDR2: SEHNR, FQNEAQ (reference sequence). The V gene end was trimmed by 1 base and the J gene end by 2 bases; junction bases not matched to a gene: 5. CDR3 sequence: CASSLGGTSGAPGANVLTF. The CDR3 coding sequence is TGTGCCAGCAGCTTAGGGGGGACTAGCGGGGCGCCTGGGGCCAACGTCCTGACTTTC.

CDR3 residues: CASSLKGDGYTF. The CDR3 DNA reads TGCGCCAGCAGCTTGAAGGGGGACGGCTACACCTTC. This sequence joins TRBV5-1 and TRBJ1-2, with D tentatively TRBD1 (6 bases). Looked up from germline, CDR1 is SGHRS and CDR2 is YFSETQ. The V end lost 1 base, the J end lost 8 bases, and 9 bases lay between the germline ends. The CDR3 covers 12 residues.

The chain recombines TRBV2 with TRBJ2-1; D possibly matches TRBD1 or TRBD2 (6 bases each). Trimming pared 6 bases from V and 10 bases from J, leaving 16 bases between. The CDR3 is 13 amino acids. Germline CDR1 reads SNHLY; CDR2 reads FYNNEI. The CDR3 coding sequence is TGTGCCAGCAGCGTTATAAGGGGGGAGGAGCAGTTCTTC. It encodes CASSVIRGEEQFF.